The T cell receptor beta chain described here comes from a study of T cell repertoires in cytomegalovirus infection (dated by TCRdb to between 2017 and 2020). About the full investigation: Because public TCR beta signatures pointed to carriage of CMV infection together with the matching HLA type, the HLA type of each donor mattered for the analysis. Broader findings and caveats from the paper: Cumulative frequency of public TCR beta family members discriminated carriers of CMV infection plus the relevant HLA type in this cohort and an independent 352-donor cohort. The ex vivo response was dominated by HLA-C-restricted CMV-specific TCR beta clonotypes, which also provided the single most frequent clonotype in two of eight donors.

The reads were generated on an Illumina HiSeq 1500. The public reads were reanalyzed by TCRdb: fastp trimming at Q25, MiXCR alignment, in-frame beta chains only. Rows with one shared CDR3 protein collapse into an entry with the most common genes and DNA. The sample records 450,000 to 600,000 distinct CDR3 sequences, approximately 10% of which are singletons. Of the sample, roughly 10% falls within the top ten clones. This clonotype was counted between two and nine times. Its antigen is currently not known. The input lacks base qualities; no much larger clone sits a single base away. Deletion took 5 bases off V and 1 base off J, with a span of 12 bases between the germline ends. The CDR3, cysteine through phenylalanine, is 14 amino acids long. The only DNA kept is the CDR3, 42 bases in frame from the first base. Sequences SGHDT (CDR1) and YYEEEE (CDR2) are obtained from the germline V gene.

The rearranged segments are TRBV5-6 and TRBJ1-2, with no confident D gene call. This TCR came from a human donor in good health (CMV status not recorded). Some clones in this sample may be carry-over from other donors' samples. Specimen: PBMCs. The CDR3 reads CASRLFQDNYGYTF. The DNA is TGTGCCAGCAGGTTGTTTCAAGATAACTATGGCTACACCTTC.